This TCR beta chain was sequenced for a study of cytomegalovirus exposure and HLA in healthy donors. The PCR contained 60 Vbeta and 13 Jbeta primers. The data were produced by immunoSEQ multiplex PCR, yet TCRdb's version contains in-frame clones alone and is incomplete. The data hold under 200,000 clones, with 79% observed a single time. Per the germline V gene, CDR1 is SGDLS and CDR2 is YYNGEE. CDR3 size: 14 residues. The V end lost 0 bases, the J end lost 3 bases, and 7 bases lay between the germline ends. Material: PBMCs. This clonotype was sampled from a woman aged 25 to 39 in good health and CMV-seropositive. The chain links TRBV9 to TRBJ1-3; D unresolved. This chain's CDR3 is CASSVGRLGNTIYF. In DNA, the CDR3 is TGTGCCAGCAGCGTAGGCAGGCTTGGAAACACCATATATTTT.